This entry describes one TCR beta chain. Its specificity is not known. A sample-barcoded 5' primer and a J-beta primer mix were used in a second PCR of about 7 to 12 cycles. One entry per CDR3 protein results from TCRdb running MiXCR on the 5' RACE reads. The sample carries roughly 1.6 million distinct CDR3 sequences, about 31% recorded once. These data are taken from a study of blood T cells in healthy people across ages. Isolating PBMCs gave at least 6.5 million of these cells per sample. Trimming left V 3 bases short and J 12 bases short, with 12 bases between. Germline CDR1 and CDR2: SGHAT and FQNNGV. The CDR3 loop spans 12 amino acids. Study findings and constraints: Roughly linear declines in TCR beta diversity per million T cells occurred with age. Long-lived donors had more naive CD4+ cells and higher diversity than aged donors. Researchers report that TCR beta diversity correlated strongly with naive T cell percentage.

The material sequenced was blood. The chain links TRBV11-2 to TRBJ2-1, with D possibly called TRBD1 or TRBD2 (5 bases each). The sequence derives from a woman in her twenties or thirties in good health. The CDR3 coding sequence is TGTGCCAGCAGCTTCCGGGACGATGGGCAGTTCTTC. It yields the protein CASSFRDDGQFF.